The next 2 T cell receptor beta chains were all read from a single sample in a study of cytomegalovirus exposure and HLA in healthy donors. This PCR relied on a set of 60 Vbeta primers and 13 Jbeta primers. Libraries were prepared by immunoSEQ multiplex PCR; TCRdb keeps only in-frame clonotypes and omits some of them. The sample has about 160,000 clones; 81% are singletons. The material sequenced was PBMCs. These receptors originate from a woman aged 45-65 years in good health and CMV-seronegative.

The V gene is TRBV28, the J gene TRBJ2-5, with 8 bases aligning to TRBD2. This CDR3 region has 15 residues. Germline CDR1 is MDHEN and CDR2 is SYDVKM. V dropped 5 bases and J dropped 5; count of bases not matched to a gene: 10. CDR3 nucleotides: TGTGCCAGCAGTCCCACCTGGACTAGCCTCGAGACCCAGTACTTC. Translation gives CASSPTWTSLETQYF.

This chain links TRBV6-5 with TRBJ1-2, with TRBD1 as a possible D gene (6 bases). V was cut by 4 bases and J by 5 bases, with 20 bases left in between. The CDR3 spans 16 residues. Germline V gene lookup returns CDR1 MNHEY and CDR2 SVGAGI. This CDR3 reads CASSSGQSILGYGYTF. The CDR3 DNA reads TGTGCCAGCAGTTCCGGACAGAGTATCCTGGGGTATGGCTACACCTTC.